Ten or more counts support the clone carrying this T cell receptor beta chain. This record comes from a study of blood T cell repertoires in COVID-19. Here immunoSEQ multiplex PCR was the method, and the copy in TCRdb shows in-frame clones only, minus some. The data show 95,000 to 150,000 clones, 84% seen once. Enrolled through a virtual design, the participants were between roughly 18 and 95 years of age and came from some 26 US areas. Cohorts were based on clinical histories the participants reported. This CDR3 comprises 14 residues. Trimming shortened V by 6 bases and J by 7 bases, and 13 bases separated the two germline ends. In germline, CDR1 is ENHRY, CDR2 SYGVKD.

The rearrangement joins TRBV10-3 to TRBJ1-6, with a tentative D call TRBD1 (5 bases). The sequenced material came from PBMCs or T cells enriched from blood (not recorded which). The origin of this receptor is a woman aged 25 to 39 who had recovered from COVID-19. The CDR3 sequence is CAIRGAQGNSPLHF. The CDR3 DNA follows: TGTGCCATCAGAGGGGCGCAGGGAAATTCACCCCTCCACTTT.